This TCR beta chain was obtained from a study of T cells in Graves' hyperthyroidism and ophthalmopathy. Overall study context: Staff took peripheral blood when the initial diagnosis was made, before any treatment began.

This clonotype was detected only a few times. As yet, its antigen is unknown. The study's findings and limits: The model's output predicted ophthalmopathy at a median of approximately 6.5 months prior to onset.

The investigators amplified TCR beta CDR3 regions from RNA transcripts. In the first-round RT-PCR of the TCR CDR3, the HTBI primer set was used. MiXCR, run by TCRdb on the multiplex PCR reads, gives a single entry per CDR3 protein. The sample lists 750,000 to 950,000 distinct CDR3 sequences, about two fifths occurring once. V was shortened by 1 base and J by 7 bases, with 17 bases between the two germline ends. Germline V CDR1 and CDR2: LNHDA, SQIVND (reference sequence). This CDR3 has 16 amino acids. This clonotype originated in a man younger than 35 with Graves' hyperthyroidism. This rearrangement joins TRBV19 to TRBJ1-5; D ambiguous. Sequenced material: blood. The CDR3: CASSIVTGTIGQPQHF. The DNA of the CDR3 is TGTGCCAGTAGTATAGTTACGGGCACCATAGGGCAGCCCCAGCATTTT.